This T cell receptor beta chain was captured by sequencing in a study of identical twins. General study results and limits: Surplus twin overlap in beta out-of-frame sequences was less pronounced.

Of note for this clonotype: Its antigen is undetermined.

TCRdb itself ran the 5' RACE reads through MiXCR, one entry per CDR3 protein. The sample holds more than 200,000 distinct CDR3 sequences, around 10% seen once. Material for sequencing was memory (CD45RO+) T cells sorted from blood. This clonotype was obtained from a woman between 18 and 29 years old in good health.

CDR3 residues: CAIRLDRDYEQYF. In DNA, the CDR3 is TGTGCCATCAGGTTGGACAGGGACTACGAGCAGTACTTC. V is TRBV10-3 and J is TRBJ2-7, with 8 bases aligning to TRBD1. This CDR3 has 13 residues. Unmatched junction bases numbered 4, after V lost 6 bases and J lost 3 bases. Germline lookup yields CDR1 ENHRY and CDR2 SYGVKD.